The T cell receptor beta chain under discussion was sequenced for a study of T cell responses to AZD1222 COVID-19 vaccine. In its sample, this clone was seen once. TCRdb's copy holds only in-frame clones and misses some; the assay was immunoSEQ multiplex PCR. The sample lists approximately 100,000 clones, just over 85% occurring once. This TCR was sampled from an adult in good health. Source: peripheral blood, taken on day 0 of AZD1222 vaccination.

The chain's CDR3 is CASTPVGARTEAFF. DNA of the CDR3: TGTGCCAGCACCCCCGTGGGGGCTAGGACTGAAGCTTTCTTT. The chain carries TRBV11-2 and TRBJ1-1; TRBD1 is a possible D gene (6 bases). The CDR3 covers 14 residues. Germline V gene data show CDR1 as SGHAT and CDR2 as FQNNGV. The V and J ends lost 7 bases and 5 bases respectively, with 17 bases between them.